One sample yielded the 28 T cell receptor beta chains listed below, sequenced in a study of T cells in Graves' hyperthyroidism and ophthalmopathy. TCR beta CDR3 regions were amplified from RNA transcripts. The HTBI primer set served for first-round RT-PCR of the TCR CDR3. TCRdb used MiXCR to reprocess the multiplex PCR reads, holding one entry per CDR3 protein. The table includes 270,000 or so distinct CDR3 sequences, roughly 15% detected once. The sample comprised blood. These receptors were obtained from a woman aged 45-65 years with Graves' hyperthyroidism that later progressed to Graves' ophthalmopathy.

The chain links TRBV5-5 to TRBJ2-7; TRBD2 might be the D (6 bases). The CDR3 length is 16 residues. Trimming shortened V by 0 bases and J by 3 bases, and 16 bases separated the two germline ends. Germline CDR1 SGHKS, CDR2 YYEKEE (reference sequence). The DNA of the CDR3 is TGTGCCAGCAGCTTGGCCCCTAGCGTCAACTACTACGAGCAGTACTTC. Translation gives CASSLAPSVNYYEQYF.

The sample holds many counts of this clonotype. This sequence joins TRBV3-1 and TRBJ2-5; either TRBD1 or TRBD2 may fit D (5 bases each). CDR3 length: 12 residues. Germline-derived CDR1 and CDR2 are LGHDT and YNNKEL (reference sequence). V was pared by 7 bases and J by 0 bases, with 6 bases between. The CDR3 is CASMGDQETQYF. DNA for the CDR3: TGTGCCAGCATGGGGGACCAAGAGACCCAGTACTTC.

This clonotype was seen many times. The gene calls are TRBV11-1 and TRBJ2-1; 12 bases agree with TRBD2. Germline assignment: CDR1 SGHAT and CDR2 FQDESV (reference sequence). V shed 4 bases, J shed 2 bases, and the junction held 3 bases outside the gene matches. The CDR3 loop spans 16 amino acids. The CDR3 is CASSSLAGGTYNEQFF. CDR3 coding DNA: TGTGCCAGCAGCTCCCTAGCGGGAGGGACCTACAATGAGCAGTTCTTC.

This clonotype was observed many times. V usage is TRBV3-1 and J usage is TRBJ2-7; TRBD1 agrees at 7 bases. CDR3 length: 16 amino acids. Germline CDR1 reads LGHDT; CDR2 reads YNNKEL (reference sequence). V shed 4 bases, J shed 5 bases, and the junction held 14 bases outside the gene matches. Here the CDR3 reads CASSPPTGRGRHEQYF. For the CDR3, the DNA is TGTGCCAGCAGCCCCCCGACGGGAAGGGGGCGTCACGAGCAGTACTTC.

The chain carries TRBV18 and TRBJ1-3; D is uncertain. Germline-derived CDR1 and CDR2 are KGHSH and LQKENI. This CDR3 spans 13 amino acids. The germline V and J ends were trimmed by 10 bases and 4 bases, with 14 bases remaining between them. The CDR3 nucleotides are TGTGCCACCTTTTCGGACTTGGGAAACACCATATATTTT. Amino acids: CATFSDLGNTIYF.

This clonotype occurred many times. The rearrangement uses TRBV5-1 and TRBJ2-2; TRBD2 agrees at 8 bases. This CDR3 has 15 amino acids. The V segment lost 2 bases and the J segment 5 bases; nucleotides outside the gene matches: 5. Germline CDR1 and CDR2: SGHRS and YFSETQ. The CDR3 spells CASSLLAEGTGELFF. In nucleotides, the CDR3 is TGCGCCAGCAGCTTACTAGCGGAGGGGACCGGGGAGCTGTTTTTT.

CDR3: CASALPKGGADEKLFF. The CDR3 DNA reads TGTGCCAGCGCCCTTCCTAAGGGGGGGGCGGATGAAAAACTGTTTTTT. This chain uses TRBV7-9 with TRBJ1-4, with D perhaps matching TRBD1 (6 bases). The CDR3 totals 16 residues. Germline assignment: CDR1 SEHNR and CDR2 FQNEAQ (reference sequence). With 8 bases removed from V and 6 bases from J, the gap between germline ends came to 22 bases.

This clonotype was seen at least ten times. The chain links TRBV27 to TRBJ2-5; TRBD1 matches at 8 bases. The CDR3 spans 14 residues. Per the germline V gene, CDR1 is MNHEY and CDR2 is SMNVEV (reference sequence). Trimming at V came to 8 bases and at J to 9 bases, leaving 14 bases not matched to a gene. The CDR3 DNA follows: TGTGCCAGCGGGTCAAACAGGGGGGCTGAGGCCCAGTACTTC. Translating gives CASGSNRGAEAQYF.

This clonotype was observed many times. This chain links TRBV5-1 with TRBJ2-7; 12 bases align to TRBD1. Germline V gives CDR1 SGHRS, CDR2 YFSETQ. CDR3 length: 15 amino acids. The trim removed 4 bases at V and 4 bases at J, leaving 6 bases unmatched. CDR3 nucleotide sequence: TGCGCCAGCAGCCCCGGGACAGGGGGCGTATACGAGCAGTACTTC. Amino acids: CASSPGTGGVYEQYF.

This clonotype was picked up a small number of times. This sequence joins TRBV19 and TRBJ2-7, with TRBD2 matching 8 bases. V lost 4 bases to trimming and J lost 1 base; unmatched junction nucleotides: 3. This CDR3 region has 14 residues. CDR1 and CDR2 (germline): LNHDA, SQIVND (reference sequence). CDR3 sequence: CASSNAGGSYEQYF. The CDR3 nucleotides read TGTGCCAGTAGTAACGCGGGAGGTTCCTACGAGCAGTACTTC.

This clonotype was counted once. This rearrangement joins TRBV6-5 to TRBJ2-7, with TRBD1 identical over 12 bases. The germline V gene has CDR1 MNHEY and CDR2 SVGAGI. This CDR3 is built from 16 residues. V shed 4 bases, J shed 3 bases, and the junction held 7 bases outside the gene matches. The CDR3 is CASSFRGQGASYEQYF. The CDR3 DNA reads TGTGCCAGCAGTTTTCGGGGACAGGGGGCCAGCTACGAGCAGTACTTC.

This clonotype occurred many times. In DNA, the CDR3 is TGTGCCAGCAGCTACGGGACATCAAGTAATGGCTACACCTTC. Amino acids: CASSYGTSSNGYTF. The rearrangement links TRBV12-3 or TRBV12-4 to TRBJ1-2; D is possibly TRBD1 (6 bases). This CDR3 region has 14 residues. V shed 6 bases and J shed 6 bases, with 17 bases lying between them.

In this sample, this clonotype turned up many times. The chain carries TRBV11-2 and TRBJ2-3; weak D call: TRBD1 (6 bases). Germline CDR1 reads SGHAT; CDR2 reads FQNNGV. V was clipped by 5 bases and J by 0 bases, with 15 bases between them. This CDR3 region has 16 residues. Here the CDR3 reads CASSIRDTPSTDTQYF. The CDR3 nucleotides are TGTGCCAGCAGCATCCGGGACACCCCTAGCACAGATACGCAGTATTTT.

In its sample, this clonotype was seen a few times. This chain links TRBV6-1 with TRBJ1-1; 7 positions agree with TRBD1. This CDR3 is 14 amino acids long. Germline CDR1 MNHNS, CDR2 SASEGT. Trimming removed 6 bases from V and 4 bases from J; junction bases left unmatched: 8. The CDR3 loop reads CASSDYRGSTEAFF. Written as DNA, the CDR3 is TGTGCCAGCAGCGACTACAGGGGCTCCACTGAAGCTTTCTTT.

This clonotype was counted at least ten times. The chain has TRBV11-2 and TRBJ1-1; the D is unclear. Between the trimmed V and J ends, which lost 1 base and 2 bases, there was a span of 8 bases. The CDR3 is made up of 14 amino acids. CDR1 SGHAT and CDR2 FQNNGV come from the germline V gene. The CDR3 here is CASSLGSLNTEAFF. CDR3 nucleotides: TGTGCCAGCAGCTTAGGTAGCCTAAACACTGAAGCTTTCTTT. Combining the CDR3 with reference TRBV11-2 and TRBJ1-1 gives the whole variable domain EAGVAQSPRYKIIEKRQSVAFWCNPISGHATLYWYQQILGQGPKLLIQFQNNGVVDDSQLPKDRFSAERLKGVDSTLKIQPAKLEDSAVYLCASSLGSLNTEAFFGQGTRLTVV.

In this sample, this clonotype turned up a few times. This chain uses TRBV12-3 or TRBV12-4 with TRBJ1-5; D is uncertain. With 7 bases removed from V and 0 bases from J, the gap between germline ends came to 7 bases. This CDR3 comprises 13 residues. DNA of the CDR3: TGTGCCAGCACCCTAAATAGCAATCAGCCCCAGCATTTT. Translating gives CASTLNSNQPQHF.

This clonotype was counted many times. The rearrangement links TRBV3-1 to TRBJ2-1, with D perhaps matching TRBD2 (5 bases). The CDR3 is 17 residues long. The V end lost 0 bases, the J end lost 4 bases, and 16 bases lay between the germline ends. Looked up from germline, CDR1 is LGHDT and CDR2 is YNNKEL (reference sequence). The CDR3 reads CASSQDLAGLIYNEQFF. CDR3 nucleotide sequence: TGTGCCAGCAGCCAAGATCTCGCCGGACTTATTTACAATGAGCAGTTCTTC.

In its sample, this clonotype was seen a few times. With a much larger clone just one base away, this may be a read error. Given the absence of the conserved phenylalanine or tryptophan at the CDR3 end, a read error is likely. The chain carries TRBV5-1 and TRBJ2-7; TRBD2 might be the D (5 bases). The CDR3 has 15 amino acids. Germline loops: CDR1 SGHRS, CDR2 YFSETQ. Trimming removed 4 bases from V and 1 base from J, with 15 bases in between. CDR3 region: CASSGPGSLSYEQYS. CDR3 nucleotide sequence: TGCGCCAGCAGCGGTCCGGGGTCGTTGTCCTACGAGCAGTACTCC.

The J gene is TRBJ1-1, the V gene TRBV6-5; TRBD1 is a possible D gene (5 bases). The CDR3 is 14 amino acids. V was pared by 0 bases and J by 8 bases, with 13 bases between. CDR1 MNHEY and CDR2 SVGAGI come from the germline V gene. CDR3 region: CASSYSSTGPEAFF. The CDR3 nucleotides read TGTGCCAGCAGTTACTCGAGTACAGGTCCAGAAGCTTTCTTT.

The chain uses TRBV7-9 and TRBJ2-7, with 9 nucleotides matching TRBD2. CDR1 is SEHNR and CDR2 is FQNEAQ in the germline V gene (reference sequence). This CDR3 has 15 amino acids. Germline trimming cut 5 bases from V and 2 bases from J; bases unmatched to any gene: 7. CDR3 sequence (DNA): TGTGCCAGCAGCCCTAGCGGGATGGGACCCTACGAGCAGTACTTC. Translated, it gives CASSPSGMGPYEQYF. Based on the CDR3 plus reference TRBV7-9 and TRBJ2-7, the full variable domain is DTGVSQNPRHKITKRGQNVTFRCDPISEHNRLYWYRQTLGQGPEFLTYFQNEAQLEKSRLLSDRFSAERPKGSFSTLEIQRTEQGDSAMYLCASSPSGMGPYEQYFGPGTRLTVT.

At least ten counts were recorded for this clonotype. V is TRBV28 and J is TRBJ2-1, with D possibly matching TRBD1 (5 bases). The V gene's germline CDR1 is MDHEN and CDR2 SYDVKM. The CDR3 runs 15 residues. V dropped 7 bases and J dropped 9 bases, with 22 bases sitting between them. The CDR3 region has the DNA TGTGCCAGCACCCTAAGGACCCCAGAAAGGGGTGAGCAGTTCTTC. This encodes CASTLRTPERGEQFF.

This clonotype occurred a few times. The CDR3, as DNA: TGTGCCAGCAGCCAAGTGGGCGGAGAGGGGGTCTATGGCTACACCTTC. Translating gives CASSQVGGEGVYGYTF. The chain couples TRBV14 to TRBJ1-2, with a possible D match to TRBD1 (6 bases). The CDR3 has 16 amino acids. V was shortened by 1 base and J by 4 bases, with 16 bases between the two germline ends. Germline V CDR1 and CDR2: SGHDN, FVKESK.

The sample holds many counts of this clonotype. The chain couples TRBV28 to TRBJ1-1; the D gene is possibly TRBD1 (5 bases). CDR1 and CDR2 from the germline V gene are MDHEN and SYDVKM. The CDR3 contains 16 residues. The V gene lost 5 bases and the J gene lost 4 bases, with 20 bases spanning the gap. The CDR3 nucleotides read TGTGCCAGCAGTCGTGGGGGTACACTGAGGGTCACTGAAGCTTTCTTT. Translating it yields CASSRGGTLRVTEAFF.

This clonotype was seen at least ten times. The chain uses TRBV10-3 and TRBJ2-7; perhaps TRBD1 as D (6 bases). V was cut by 5 bases and J by 6 bases, with 17 bases left in between. This CDR3 is built from 14 residues. Germline lookup yields CDR1 ENHRY and CDR2 SYGVKD. The CDR3 is CAISYSGAPSEQYF. In DNA, the CDR3 is TGTGCCATCAGTTACTCAGGGGCCCCGTCCGAGCAGTACTTC.

This clonotype has at least ten counts. V and J are TRBV25-1 and TRBJ2-5; a possible D gene is TRBD2 (7 bases). Trimming left V 10 bases short and J 1 base short, with 19 bases between. The germline gives CDR1 MGHDK, CDR2 SYGVNS. This CDR3 comprises 15 residues. The CDR3 spells CAIYFLGGAQETQYF. The CDR3 region has the DNA TGTGCCATCTACTTCTTAGGGGGGGCCCAAGAGACCCAGTACTTC.

V usage is TRBV19 and J usage is TRBJ1-4; no clear D. CDR3 length: 14 amino acids. The ends were cut back, 5 bases at V and 0 bases at J, with 7 bases in the middle. Germline CDR1 is LNHDA and CDR2 is SQIVND (reference sequence). Here the CDR3 reads CASSAYATNEKLFF. The DNA of the CDR3 is TGTGCCAGTAGTGCATATGCAACTAATGAAAAACTGTTTTTT.

This clonotype was counted many times. This chain connects TRBV28 to TRBJ2-5; D is possibly TRBD1 (5 bases). The CDR3 runs to 16 residues. Trimming pared 4 bases from V and 0 bases from J, leaving 15 bases between. In germline, CDR1 is MDHEN, CDR2 SYDVKM. The chain's CDR3 is CASSSQGAVNQETQYF. CDR3 sequence (DNA): TGTGCCAGCAGTTCCCAAGGGGCTGTGAACCAAGAGACCCAGTACTTC.

This clonotype occurred many times. The chain has TRBV20-1 and TRBJ1-1, with 7 positions matching TRBD1. The germline CDR1 and CDR2 sequences are DFQATT and SNEGSKA (reference sequence). The CDR3 runs to 13 residues. The V and J ends lost 1 base and 4 bases, in that order; junction bases with no gene match: 3. The CDR3 sequence: CSARGGTATEAFF. The DNA of the CDR3 is TGCAGTGCTAGAGGGGGGACAGCCACTGAAGCTTTCTTT.